This T cell receptor beta chain was obtained from a study of CD8 T cells in Susac syndrome. Points from the study as a whole: The study conceded that its TCR sequencing and HLA analysis involved relatively few individuals.

Note on this clonotype: Its cognate antigen is unknown.

Random hexamers served to reverse transcribe roughly 0.5 to 1 ug RNA. Amplification of TCR beta CDR3 spanned 54 Vbeta and 13 Jbeta via immunoSEQ multiplex PCR. TCRdb analysed the immunoSEQ multiplex PCR reads with MiXCR anew, one entry per CDR3 protein. Here the sample spans about 300,000 distinct CDR3 sequences, approximately 89% being singletons. The study sequenced TCR beta in blood CD8+ and CD4+ T cells. Trimming cost V 2 bases and J 1 base, with 11 bases left between them. This CDR3 is built from 15 residues. Germline CDR1 MNHNS, CDR2 SASEGT. Material: CD8+ T cells from PBMCs. This sequence joins TRBV6-1 and TRBJ2-5; D unclear. The TCR sequence derives from a human donor with multiple sclerosis. CDR3 nucleotide sequence: TGTGCCAGCAGTGAATGGGCCTCCACCCAAGAGACCCAGTACTTC. It specifies CASSEWASTQETQYF.